This T cell receptor (beta chain) was sequenced during a study of T-cell memory formation after mild COVID-19. Regarding the study as a whole: Mostly located in CM and EM were contracting CD4+ clones, with contracting CD8+ clones located in EMRA. Several responding clones turned up in pre-infection memory, indicating that cross-reactive memory may have taken part. Clones that contracted from day 15 to 85 had balanced CD4/CD8; later expanders were CD4+ biased.

TCRalpha and TCRbeta libraries used 5'RACE with constant-segment primers and UMIs. TCRdb re-derived calls from the 5' RACE reads in MiXCR, one entry per CDR3 protein. The sample shows 150,000 to 200,000 distinct CDR3 sequences, approximately 16% of them seen only once. This clonotype was detected only a few times. Its antigen is not known. This CDR3 contains 16 residues. Germline V CDR1 and CDR2: SQVTM, ANQGSEA. V lost 2 bases, J lost 1 base, and 7 bases stayed unmatched. The receptor was isolated from an adult woman who had mild COVID-19 (a few samples of this study predate the infection). Cell type and time point are not known. Sequencing was carried out using PBMCs or a T cell subset sorted from them (not recorded which). J is TRBJ1-1 and V is TRBV29-1, with TRBD1 matching over 10 bases. CDR3 nucleotide sequence: TGCAGCGTTGAAAACTCCTGGACAGGGGGGAACACTGAAGCTTTCTTT. As protein: CSVENSWTGGNTEAFF. Combining the CDR3 with reference TRBV29-1 and TRBJ1-1 gives the whole variable domain SAVISQKPSRDICQRGTSLTIQCQVDSQVTMMFWYRQQPGQSLTLIATANQGSEATYESGFVIDKFPISRPNLTFSTLTVSNMSPEDSSIYLCSVENSWTGGNTEAFFGQGTRLTVV.